The present TCR beta chain was sequenced within a study of T cells in Graves' hyperthyroidism and ophthalmopathy. By frequency in the sample, this clonotype is medium-sized. The trim removed 5 bases at V and 8 bases at J, leaving 4 bases unmatched. Germline-derived CDR1 and CDR2 are SEHNR and FQNEAQ (reference sequence). The CDR3 totals 14 residues. Template material for amplifying TCR beta CDR3 regions consisted of RNA transcripts. TCR CDR3 underwent first-round RT-PCR with the HTBI primer set. TCRdb reanalysed the multiplex PCR reads using MiXCR and keeps one entry per CDR3 protein. The repertoire holds tens of thousands of distinct CDR3 sequences, with roughly 49% as singletons.

The TCR originated in a woman aged 50 to 65 with Graves' hyperthyroidism that later progressed to Graves' ophthalmopathy. The chain uses TRBV7-9 and TRBJ1-6, with TRBD1 matching over 9 bases. Specimen: blood. CDR3 region: CASSEQGADSPLHF. CDR3 nucleotides: TGTGCCAGCAGCGAACAGGGGGCTGATTCACCCCTCCACTTT.